This TCR beta chain was found in a study of early T cells in non-severe SARS-CoV-2 infection. Study-wide background: It was bulk RNA from unsorted whole blood that was sequenced, and the chains were unpaired. Study outcomes and limitations: In VDJdb matching, anti-spike CD8 responses were favored while private and CD4 specificities went missing.

Tagging with unique molecular identifiers was applied to individual cDNA molecules. MiXCR, run by TCRdb on the 5' RACE reads, gives a single entry per CDR3 protein. Here the sample spans tens of thousands of distinct CDR3 sequences, 10% to 15% being singletons. This clonotype came up many times. Its specificity is unknown. The V gene end was trimmed by 3 bases and the J gene end by 5 bases; junction bases not matched to a gene: 5. CDR1 is SGHDT, CDR2 YYEEEE, per germline. The CDR3 length is 15 residues. This TCR came from an adult who was a healthcare worker with PCR-confirmed SARS-CoV-2 infection or an uninfected control (not recorded which). The chain recombines TRBV5-6 with TRBJ2-1, with 10 bases fitting TRBD2. The sequencing sample was made of whole blood. This CDR3 reads CASSWILAGNNEQFF. The DNA of the CDR3 is TGTGCCAGCAGCTGGATACTAGCGGGGAACAATGAGCAGTTCTTC.